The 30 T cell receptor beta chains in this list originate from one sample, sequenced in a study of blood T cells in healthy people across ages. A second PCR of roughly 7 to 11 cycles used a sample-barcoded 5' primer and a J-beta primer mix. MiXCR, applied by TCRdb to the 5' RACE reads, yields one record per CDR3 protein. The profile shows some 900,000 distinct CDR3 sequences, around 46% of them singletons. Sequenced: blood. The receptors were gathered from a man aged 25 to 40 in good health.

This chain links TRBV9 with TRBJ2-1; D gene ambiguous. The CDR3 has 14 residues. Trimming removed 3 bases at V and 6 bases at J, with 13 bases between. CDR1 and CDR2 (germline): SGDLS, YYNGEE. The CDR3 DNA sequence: TGTGCCAGCAGCGAGGCCCTTTTTGGCAATGAGCAGTTCTTC. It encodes CASSEALFGNEQFF.

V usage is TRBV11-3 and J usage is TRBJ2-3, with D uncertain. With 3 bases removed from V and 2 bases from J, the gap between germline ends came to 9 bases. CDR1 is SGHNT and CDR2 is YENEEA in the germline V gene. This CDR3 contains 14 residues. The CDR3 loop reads CASSFSRNTDTQYF. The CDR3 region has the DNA TGTGCCAGCAGCTTTTCCAGAAACACAGATACGCAGTATTTT.

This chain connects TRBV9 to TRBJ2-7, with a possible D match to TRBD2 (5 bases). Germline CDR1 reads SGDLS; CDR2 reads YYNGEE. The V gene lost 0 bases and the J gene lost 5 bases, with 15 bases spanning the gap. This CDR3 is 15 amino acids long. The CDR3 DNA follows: TGTGCCAGCAGCGTAGGGGAGCAAACCTACCACGAGCAGTACTTC. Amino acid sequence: CASSVGEQTYHEQYF.

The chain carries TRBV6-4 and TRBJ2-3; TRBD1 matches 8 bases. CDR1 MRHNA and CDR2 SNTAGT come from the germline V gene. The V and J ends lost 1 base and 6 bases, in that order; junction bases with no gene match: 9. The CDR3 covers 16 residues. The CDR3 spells CASSDFRWTGRDTQYF. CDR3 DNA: TGTGCCAGCAGTGACTTCAGGTGGACAGGGCGGGATACGCAGTATTTT.

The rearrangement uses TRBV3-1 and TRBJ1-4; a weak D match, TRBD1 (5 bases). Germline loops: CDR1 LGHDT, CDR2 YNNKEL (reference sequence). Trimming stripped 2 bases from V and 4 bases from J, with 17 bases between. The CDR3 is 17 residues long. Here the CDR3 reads CASSQPPRGALNEKLFF. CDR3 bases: TGTGCCAGCAGCCAACCCCCCCGAGGGGCGCTTAATGAAAAACTGTTTTTT.

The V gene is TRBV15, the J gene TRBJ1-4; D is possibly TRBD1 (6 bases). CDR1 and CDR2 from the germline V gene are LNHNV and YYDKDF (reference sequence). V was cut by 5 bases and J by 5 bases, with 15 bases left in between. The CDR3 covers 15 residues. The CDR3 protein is CATSGDTTENEKLFF. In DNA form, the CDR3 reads TGTGCCACCAGCGGGGACACCACAGAGAATGAAAAACTGTTTTTT.

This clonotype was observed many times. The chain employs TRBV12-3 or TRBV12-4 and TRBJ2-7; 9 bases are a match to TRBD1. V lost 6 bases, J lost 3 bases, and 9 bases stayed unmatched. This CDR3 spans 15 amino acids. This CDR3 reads CASSLGQGARYEQYF. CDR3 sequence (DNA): TGTGCCAGCAGCTTGGGACAGGGTGCCCGCTACGAGCAGTACTTC.

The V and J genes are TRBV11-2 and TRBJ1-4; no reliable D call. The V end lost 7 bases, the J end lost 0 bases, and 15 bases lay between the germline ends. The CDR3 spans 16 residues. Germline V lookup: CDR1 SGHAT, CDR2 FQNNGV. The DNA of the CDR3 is TGTGCCAGCACCGATGGGAGATCGGCAACTAATGAAAAACTGTTTTTT. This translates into CASTDGRSATNEKLFF.

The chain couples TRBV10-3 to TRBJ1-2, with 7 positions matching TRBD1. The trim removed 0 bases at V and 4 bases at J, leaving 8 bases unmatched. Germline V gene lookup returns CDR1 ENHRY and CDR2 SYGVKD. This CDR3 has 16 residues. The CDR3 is CAISESATGRVYGYTF. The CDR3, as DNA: TGTGCCATCAGTGAGTCTGCGACAGGGCGGGTCTATGGCTACACCTTC.

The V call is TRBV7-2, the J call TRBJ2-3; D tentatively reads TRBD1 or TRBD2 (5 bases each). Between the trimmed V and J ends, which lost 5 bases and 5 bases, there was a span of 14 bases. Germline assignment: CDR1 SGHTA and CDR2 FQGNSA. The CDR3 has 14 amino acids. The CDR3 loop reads CASSAGTTGDTQYF. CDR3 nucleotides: TGTGCCAGCAGCGCAGGGACGACTGGAGATACGCAGTATTTT.

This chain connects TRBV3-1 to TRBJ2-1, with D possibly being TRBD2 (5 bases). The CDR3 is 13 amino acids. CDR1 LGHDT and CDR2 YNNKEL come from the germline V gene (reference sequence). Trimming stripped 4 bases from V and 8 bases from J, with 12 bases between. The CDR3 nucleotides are TGTGCCAGCAGCCCCACCGCGGGTTATGAGCAGTTCTTC. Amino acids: CASSPTAGYEQFF.

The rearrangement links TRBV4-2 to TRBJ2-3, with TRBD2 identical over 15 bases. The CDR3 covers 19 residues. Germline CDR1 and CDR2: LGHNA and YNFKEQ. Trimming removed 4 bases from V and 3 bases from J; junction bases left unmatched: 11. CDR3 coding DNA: TGTGCCAGCAGCCGAACCGAGCGGACTAGCGGGGGGGGAACAGATACGCAGTATTTT. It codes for CASSRTERTSGGGTDTQYF.

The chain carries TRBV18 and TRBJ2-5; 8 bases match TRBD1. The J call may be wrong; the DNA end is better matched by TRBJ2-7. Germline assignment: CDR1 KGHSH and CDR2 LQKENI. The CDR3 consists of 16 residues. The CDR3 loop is CASSPYGTGLPHEQYF. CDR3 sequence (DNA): TGTGCCAGCTCACCATACGGGACAGGCCTGCCCCACGAGCAGTACTTC.

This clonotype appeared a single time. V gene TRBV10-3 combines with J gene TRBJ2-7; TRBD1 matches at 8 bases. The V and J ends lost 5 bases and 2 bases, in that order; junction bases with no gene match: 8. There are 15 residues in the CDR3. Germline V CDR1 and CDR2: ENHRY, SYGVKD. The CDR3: CAISQPDRATYEQYF. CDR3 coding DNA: TGTGCCATCAGTCAACCGGACAGGGCAACCTACGAGCAGTACTTC.

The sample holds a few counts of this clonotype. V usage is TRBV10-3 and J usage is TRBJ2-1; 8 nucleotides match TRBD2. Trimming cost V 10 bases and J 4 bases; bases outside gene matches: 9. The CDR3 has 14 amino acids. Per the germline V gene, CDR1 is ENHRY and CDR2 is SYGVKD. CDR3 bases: TGTGCCACCGAGAGCGGGGGTAATTACAATGAGCAGTTCTTC. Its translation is CATESGGNYNEQFF.

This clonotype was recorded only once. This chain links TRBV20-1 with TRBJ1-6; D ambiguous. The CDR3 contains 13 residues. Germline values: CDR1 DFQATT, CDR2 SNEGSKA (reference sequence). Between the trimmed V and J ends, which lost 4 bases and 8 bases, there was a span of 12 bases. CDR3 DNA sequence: TGCAGTGCTATGGAGGGAGGCGATTCACCCCTCCACTTT. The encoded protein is CSAMEGGDSPLHF.

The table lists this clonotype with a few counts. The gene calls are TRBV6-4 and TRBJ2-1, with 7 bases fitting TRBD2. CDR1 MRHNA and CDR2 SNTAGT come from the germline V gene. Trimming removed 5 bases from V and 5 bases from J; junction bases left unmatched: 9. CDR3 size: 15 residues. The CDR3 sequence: CASSFSSGANNEQFF. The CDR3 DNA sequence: TGTGCCAGCAGTTTTTCTAGCGGAGCTAACAATGAGCAGTTCTTC.

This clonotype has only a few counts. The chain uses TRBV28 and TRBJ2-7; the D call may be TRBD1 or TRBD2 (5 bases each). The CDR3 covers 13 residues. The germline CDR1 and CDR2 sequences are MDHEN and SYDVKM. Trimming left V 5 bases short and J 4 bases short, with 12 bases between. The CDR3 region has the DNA TGTGCCAGCAGTGGGACCGAAAATTACGAGCAGTACTTC. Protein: CASSGTENYEQYF.

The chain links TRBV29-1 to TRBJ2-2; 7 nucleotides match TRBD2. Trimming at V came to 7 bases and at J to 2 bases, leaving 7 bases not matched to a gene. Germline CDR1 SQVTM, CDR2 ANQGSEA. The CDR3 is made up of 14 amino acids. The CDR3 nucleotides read TGCAGCGGGATGGGGGGGTATAACACCGGGGAGCTGTTTTTT. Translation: CSGMGGYNTGELFF.

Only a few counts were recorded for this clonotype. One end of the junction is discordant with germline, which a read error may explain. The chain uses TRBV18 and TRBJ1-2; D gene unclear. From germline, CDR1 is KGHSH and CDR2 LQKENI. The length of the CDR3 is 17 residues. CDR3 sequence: CASSPGKGRLSNSGYTF. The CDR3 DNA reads TGTGCCAGCTCACCAGGAAAAGGGAGGCTCTCTAACTCTGGCTACACCTTC.

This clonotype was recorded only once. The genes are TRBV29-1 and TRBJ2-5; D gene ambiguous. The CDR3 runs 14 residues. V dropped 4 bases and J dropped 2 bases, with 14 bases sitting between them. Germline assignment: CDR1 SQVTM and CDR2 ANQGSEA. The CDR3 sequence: CSVVLAVLQETQYF. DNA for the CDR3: TGCAGCGTTGTCCTTGCGGTGTTACAAGAGACCCAGTACTTC.

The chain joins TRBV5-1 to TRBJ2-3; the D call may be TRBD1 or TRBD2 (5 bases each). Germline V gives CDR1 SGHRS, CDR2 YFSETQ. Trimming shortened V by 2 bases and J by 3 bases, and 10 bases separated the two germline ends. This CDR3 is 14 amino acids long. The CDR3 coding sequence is TGCGCCAGCAGCTTCCAGGGACGAACAGATACGCAGTATTTT. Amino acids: CASSFQGRTDTQYF.

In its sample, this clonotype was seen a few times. CDR3 DNA: TGTGCCAGCAGCGTAGCCAGGGACAGTGACTATGGCTACACCTTC. Residues: CASSVARDSDYGYTF. The rearrangement uses TRBV9 and TRBJ1-2; 7 positions match TRBD1. V shed 0 bases and J 3 bases; nucleotides not matched to a gene: 5. The CDR3 covers 15 residues. The germline gives CDR1 SGDLS, CDR2 YYNGEE.

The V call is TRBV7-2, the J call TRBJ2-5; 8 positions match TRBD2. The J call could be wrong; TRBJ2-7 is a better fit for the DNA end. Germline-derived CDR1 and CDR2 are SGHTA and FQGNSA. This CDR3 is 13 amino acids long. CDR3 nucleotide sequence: TGTGCCAGCCGCCGGGGGGGCGCCTACGAGCAGTACTTC. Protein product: CASRRGGAYEQYF.

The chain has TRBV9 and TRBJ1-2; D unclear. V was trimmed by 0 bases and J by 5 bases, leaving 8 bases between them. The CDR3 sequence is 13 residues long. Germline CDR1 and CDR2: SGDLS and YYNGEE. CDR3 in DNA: TGTGCCAGCAGCGTAGATCTGTTATATGGCTACACCTTC. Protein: CASSVDLLYGYTF.

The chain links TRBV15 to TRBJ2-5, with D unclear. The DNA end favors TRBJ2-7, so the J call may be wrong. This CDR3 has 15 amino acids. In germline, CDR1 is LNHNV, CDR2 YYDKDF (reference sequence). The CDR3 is CATSRVPVIVNEQYF. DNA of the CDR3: TGTGCCACCAGCAGAGTTCCGGTAATAGTGAACGAGCAGTACTTC.

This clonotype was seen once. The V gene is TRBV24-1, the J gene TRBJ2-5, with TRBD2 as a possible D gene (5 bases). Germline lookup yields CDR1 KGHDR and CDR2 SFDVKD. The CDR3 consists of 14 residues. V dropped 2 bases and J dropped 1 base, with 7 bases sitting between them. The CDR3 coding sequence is TGTGCCACCAGTGATTCGGACTTCCAAGAGACCCAGTACTTC. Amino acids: CATSDSDFQETQYF.

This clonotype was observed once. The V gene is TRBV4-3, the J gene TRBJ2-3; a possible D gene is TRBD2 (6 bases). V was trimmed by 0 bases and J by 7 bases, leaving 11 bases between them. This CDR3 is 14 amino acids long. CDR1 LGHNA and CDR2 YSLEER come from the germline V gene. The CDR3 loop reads CASSQEERAYTQYF. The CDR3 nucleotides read TGCGCCAGCAGCCAAGAGGAGCGGGCCTATACGCAGTATTTT.

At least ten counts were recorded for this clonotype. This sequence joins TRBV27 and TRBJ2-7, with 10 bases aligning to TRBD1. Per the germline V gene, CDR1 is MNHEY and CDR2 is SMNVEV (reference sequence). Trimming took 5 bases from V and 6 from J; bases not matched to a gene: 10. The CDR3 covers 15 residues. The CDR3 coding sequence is TGTGCCAGCAGTCTAGGTCCGGGACAGGGGTTCGAGCAGTACTTC. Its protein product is CASSLGPGQGFEQYF.

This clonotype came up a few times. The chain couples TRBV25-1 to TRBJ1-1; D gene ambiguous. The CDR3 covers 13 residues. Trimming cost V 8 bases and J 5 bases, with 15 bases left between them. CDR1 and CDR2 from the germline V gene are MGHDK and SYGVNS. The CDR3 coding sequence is TGTGCCAGCTTAGCCGCCGGAGGGACTGAAGCTTTCTTT. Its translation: CASLAAGGTEAFF. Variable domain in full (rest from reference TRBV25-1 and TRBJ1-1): EADIYQTPRYLVIGTGKKITLECSQTMGHDKMYWYQQDPGMELHLIHYSYGVNSTEKGDLSSESTVSRIRTEHFPLTLESARPSHTSQYLCASLAAGGTEAFFGQGTRLTVV.